These T cell receptor beta chains were read from a single sample in a study of T cells in Graves' hyperthyroidism and ophthalmopathy. MiXCR was run by TCRdb on the multiplex PCR reads, yielding one entry per CDR3 protein. The sample carries roughly 500,000 distinct CDR3 sequences, under 60% recorded once. Sequencing used peripheral blood or thyroid tissue (not recorded which). The receptors originated from an adult woman with Graves' disease, either hyperthyroidism or ophthalmopathy (not recorded which). Both conserved end residues are part of each CDR3. Fields, in order: clone size, V gene, J gene, D gene, CDR3 protein, CDR3 DNA. D genes are given only for firm matches. Only some rows state a clone size, as once, few, many or a class for expanded clones.

-	TRBV29-1	TRBJ1-2	-	CSVQWTVHYGYTF	TGCAGCGTGCAGTGGACGGTGCACTATGGCTACACCTTC
many	TRBV5-6	TRBJ2-5	TRBD2	CASSLRREAFQETQYF	TGTGCCAGCAGCTTGAGGCGGGAGGCTTTCCAAGAGACCCAGTACTTC
-	TRBV7-2	TRBJ1-5	-	CASRKEHSSNQPQHF	TGTGCCAGCAGGAAGGAGCACTCTAGCAATCAGCCCCAGCATTTT
many	TRBV2	TRBJ2-7	-	CASSQSFEQYF	TGTGCCAGCAGTCAATCGTTTGAGCAGTACTTC
many	TRBV5-1	TRBJ2-5	-	CASSLGRSSETQYF	TGCGCCAGCAGCTTGGGAAGGAGTTCGGAGACCCAGTACTTC
-	TRBV10-3	TRBJ2-7	TRBD2	CAIRNVAGGTYEQYF	TGTGCCATCAGGAATGTAGCGGGTGGTACCTACGAGCAGTACTTC
-	TRBV10-2	TRBJ2-7	TRBD1	CASSDRNVGQLSYEQYF	TGCGCCAGCAGTGATCGAAACGTGGGACAGCTATCCTACGAGCAGTACTTC
-	TRBV7-2	TRBJ1-2	TRBD1	CASSLAPQGASYTF	TGTGCCAGCAGCTTAGCGCCACAGGGGGCCAGCTACACCTTC
-	TRBV9	TRBJ2-6	-	CASSVAGGRTNVLTF	TGTGCCAGCAGCGTAGCCGGGGGTCGGACCAACGTCCTGACTTTC
many	TRBV24-1	TRBJ1-2	TRBD1	CATSEADRSDYTF	TGTGCCACCAGTGAAGCGGACAGGTCAGACTACACCTTC
-	TRBV7-3	TRBJ2-2	TRBD1	CASSLIGQGTGELFF	TGTGCCAGCAGTCTAATCGGACAGGGAACCGGGGAGCTGTTTTTT
-	TRBV7-8	TRBJ1-1	-	CASSLGGRSEAFF	TGTGCCAGCAGCTTAGGGGGGAGGTCTGAAGCTTTCTTT
many	TRBV9	TRBJ1-5	-	CASSVALGQPQHF	TGTGCCAGCAGCGTAGCTCTGGGTCAGCCCCAGCATTTT
-	TRBV15	TRBJ1-2	-	CATSRDRASNYGYTF	TGTGCCACCAGCAGAGATCGGGCCAGCAACTATGGCTACACCTTC
many	TRBV7-9	TRBJ1-5	-	CASSSRHDNQPQHF	TGTGCCAGCAGCTCCAGACACGACAATCAGCCCCAGCATTTT
once	TRBV4-2	TRBJ2-5	-	CASSHDQGETQYF	TGTGCCAGCAGCCACGACCAGGGGGAGACCCAGTACTTC
many	TRBV13	TRBJ1-6	-	CASSSREALSSPLHF	TGTGCCAGCAGCTCTCGGGAGGCTCTAAGTTCACCCCTCCACTTT
once	TRBV5-1	TRBJ1-2	-	CASSLFLFADGYTF	TGCGCCAGCAGCTTGTTTTTGTTCGCCGATGGCTACACCTTC
once	TRBV3-1	TRBJ1-2	-	CASSQESGRGYTF	TGTGCCAGCAGCCAAGAATCAGGGCGCGGCTACACCTTC
many	TRBV6-5	TRBJ2-2	-	CASRTTGTEAGELFF	TGTGCCAGCAGGACAACAGGGACCGAGGCCGGGGAGCTGTTTTTT
-	TRBV6-1	TRBJ2-3	-	CASSEAAGLYTDTQYF	TGTGCCAGCAGTGAAGCGGCGGGGCTCTACACGGATACGCAGTATTTT
many	TRBV29-1	TRBJ1-1	-	CSVGQGNTEAFF	TGCAGCGTTGGGCAGGGGAACACTGAAGCTTTCTTT
-	TRBV2	TRBJ1-6	-	CASSLERSPLHF	TGTGCCAGCAGTTTGGAGAGGTCACCCCTCCACTTT
many	TRBV15	TRBJ1-1	-	CATSRGRRNTEAFF	TGTGCCACCAGCCGAGGAAGGCGGAACACTGAAGCTTTCTTT
once	TRBV7-7	TRBJ2-5	TRBD1	CASSPGTGDEETQYF	TGTGCTAGCAGCCCCGGGACAGGCGACGAAGAGACCCAGTACTTC
few	TRBV10-3	TRBJ1-2	TRBD1	CAIGDRGPDGYTF	TGTGCCATCGGGGACAGGGGGCCGGATGGCTACACCTTC
many	TRBV30	TRBJ2-7	-	CAWSVSKYEQYF	TGTGCCTGGAGTGTTTCAAAATACGAGCAGTACTTC
many	TRBV15	TRBJ1-4	-	CATSLTGSSEKLFF	TGTGCCACCAGCCTCACGGGGTCCAGTGAAAAACTGTTTTTT
many	TRBV6-5	TRBJ1-3	-	CASSYSSSLGNTIYF	TGTGCCAGCAGTTACTCGAGCAGTCTGGGAAACACCATATATTTT
-	TRBV7-9	TRBJ1-5	-	CASSSSSTIGNQPQHF	TGTGCCAGCAGCTCGAGCTCCACGATCGGCAATCAACCCCAGCATTTT
-	TRBV7-9	TRBJ2-7	TRBD2	CASSLAQTSGSYEQYF	TGTGCCAGCAGCTTAGCCCAGACTAGCGGCTCCTACGAGCAGTACTTC
many	TRBV6-2/TRBV6-3	TRBJ1-1	-	CASGKAAYMNTEAFF	TGTGCCAGCGGGAAGGCAGCATACATGAACACTGAAGCTTTCTTT
few	TRBV2	TRBJ2-5	-	CASRSGRWAGQYF	TGTGCCAGCAGGTCGGGTCGTTGGGCGGGCCAGTACTTC
many	TRBV28	TRBJ2-5	TRBD1	CASSEIGTEGETQYF	TGTGCCAGCAGCGAGATCGGGACAGAAGGAGAGACCCAGTACTTC
-	TRBV30	TRBJ2-7	TRBD2	CAWSTGLAGEYEQYF	TGTGCCTGGAGTACGGGACTAGCGGGAGAATACGAGCAGTACTTC
many	TRBV4-1	TRBJ1-1	-	CASSQLEENEAFF	TGCGCCAGCAGCCAATTAGAAGAAAATGAAGCTTTCTTT
once	TRBV29-1	TRBJ2-6	-	CSVATGGEGAAGANVLTF	TGCAGCGTGGCCACAGGGGGGGAGGGGGCTGCTGGGGCCAACGTCCTGACTTTC
many	TRBV30	TRBJ1-1	-	CAWSGGAEAFF	TGTGCCTGGAGTGGGGGAGCTGAAGCTTTCTTT
-	TRBV5-6	TRBJ1-5	-	CASSLGLTGPQPQHF	TGTGCCAGCAGCTTGGGACTAACAGGGCCACAGCCCCAGCATTTT
-	TRBV10-3	TRBJ2-7	-	CAIPRGRGLYEQYF	TGTGCCATCCCAAGAGGGAGGGGGCTATACGAGCAGTACTTC
-	TRBV5-1	TRBJ2-7	-	CASSALSHSYEQYF	TGCGCCAGCAGCGCCCTAAGCCACTCCTACGAGCAGTACTTC
-	TRBV4-1	TRBJ1-5	TRBD1	CASSYRQGWNQPQHF	TGCGCCAGCAGCTATCGACAGGGGTGGAATCAGCCCCAGCATTTT
many	TRBV20-1	TRBJ1-1	TRBD1	CSAGGGGSQKAFF	TGCAGTGCCGGGGGAGGGGGCTCCCAGAAGGCTTTCTTT
-	TRBV25-1	TRBJ2-5	TRBD2	CASSEGTSGKEETQYF	TGTGCCAGCAGTGAAGGGACTAGCGGAAAGGAGGAGACCCAGTACTTC
few	TRBV2	TRBJ2-5	TRBD2	CASRAKIAGSGKTQYF	TGTGCCAGCAGGGCGAAAATAGCGGGATCCGGAAAGACCCAGTACTTC
-	TRBV7-8	TRBJ1-5	TRBD1	CASSKRDSHNQPQHF	TGTGCCAGCAGTAAACGGGACAGCCACAATCAGCCCCAGCATTTT
many	TRBV5-6	TRBJ2-7	-	CASSLLDRKPVDEQYF	TGTGCCAGCAGCTTGTTAGACAGGAAGCCTGTAGACGAGCAGTACTTC
-	TRBV10-3	TRBJ2-6	TRBD1	CAISETPTGSYVLTF	TGTGCCATCAGTGAAACCCCGACAGGGTCCTACGTCCTGACTTTC
many	TRBV19	TRBJ1-1	TRBD1	CASRQGKTEAFF	TGTGCCAGCAGACAGGGGAAGACTGAAGCTTTCTTT
few	TRBV5-4	TRBJ1-3	-	CTSSPTAGNTIYF	TGTACCAGCTCGCCAACGGCCGGAAACACCATATATTTT
many	TRBV5-1	TRBJ1-1	-	CASSYTGPTEAFF	TGCGCCAGCAGCTATACAGGGCCCACTGAAGCTTTCTTT
many	TRBV12-3/TRBV12-4	TRBJ1-6	-	CASTGGGVSFSPLHF	TGTGCCAGCACAGGAGGGGGAGTATCGTTTTCACCCCTCCACTTT
once	TRBV15	TRBJ1-1	-	CATSRDIGTGVRAFF	TGTGCCACCAGCAGAGACATTGGAACGGGAGTGCGGGCTTTCTTT